This T cell receptor (beta chain) was sequenced in a study of blood T cell repertoires in COVID-19. For the study at large: Sites in the United States, Italy and Spain provided acute and convalescent COVID-19 samples. From T cells, B-cell-depleted T cells, or PBMCs came the material, which was cDNA or gDNA.

Authors' analysis steps: By means of reference gene primer amplification, nucleated cell counts were estimated. The repertoire was sequenced with immunoSEQ multiplex PCR; TCRdb's copy has only in-frame clones and lacks some. The DNA was the basis for D and trimming; V, J and clone size are from that table. The data show tens of thousands of clones, with 80% seen just once and around 4.7% held by the top ten. The CDR3 is 17 residues long. The germline V and J ends were trimmed by 3 bases and 5 bases, with 20 bases remaining between them. Germline lookup yields CDR1 LGHNA and CDR2 YSLEER. This clone has only one observation.

The chain couples TRBV4-3 to TRBJ1-5; D uncertain. Specimen: peripheral blood. The TCR comes from a woman in her 70s with acute or convalescent COVID-19. The CDR3 DNA follows: TGCGCCAGCAGCCATGAATACCCGACCGGGAGGGATCAGCCCCAGCATTTT. Translation gives CASSHEYPTGRDQPQHF.